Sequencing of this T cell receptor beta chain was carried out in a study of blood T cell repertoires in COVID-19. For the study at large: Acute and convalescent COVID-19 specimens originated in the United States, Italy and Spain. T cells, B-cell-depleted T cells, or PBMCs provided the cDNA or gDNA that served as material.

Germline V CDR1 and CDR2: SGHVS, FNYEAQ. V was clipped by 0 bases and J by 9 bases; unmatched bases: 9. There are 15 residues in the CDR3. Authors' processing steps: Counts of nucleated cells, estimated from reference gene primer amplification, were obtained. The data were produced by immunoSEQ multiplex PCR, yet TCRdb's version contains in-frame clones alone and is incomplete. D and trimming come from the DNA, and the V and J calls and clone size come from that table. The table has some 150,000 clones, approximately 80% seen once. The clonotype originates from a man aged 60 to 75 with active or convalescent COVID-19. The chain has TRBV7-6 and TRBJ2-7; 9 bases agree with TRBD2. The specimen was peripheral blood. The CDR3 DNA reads TGTGCCAGCAGCTTAGCTCTAGCGGGGCCCTCGGGGCAGTACTTC. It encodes CASSLALAGPSGQYF.